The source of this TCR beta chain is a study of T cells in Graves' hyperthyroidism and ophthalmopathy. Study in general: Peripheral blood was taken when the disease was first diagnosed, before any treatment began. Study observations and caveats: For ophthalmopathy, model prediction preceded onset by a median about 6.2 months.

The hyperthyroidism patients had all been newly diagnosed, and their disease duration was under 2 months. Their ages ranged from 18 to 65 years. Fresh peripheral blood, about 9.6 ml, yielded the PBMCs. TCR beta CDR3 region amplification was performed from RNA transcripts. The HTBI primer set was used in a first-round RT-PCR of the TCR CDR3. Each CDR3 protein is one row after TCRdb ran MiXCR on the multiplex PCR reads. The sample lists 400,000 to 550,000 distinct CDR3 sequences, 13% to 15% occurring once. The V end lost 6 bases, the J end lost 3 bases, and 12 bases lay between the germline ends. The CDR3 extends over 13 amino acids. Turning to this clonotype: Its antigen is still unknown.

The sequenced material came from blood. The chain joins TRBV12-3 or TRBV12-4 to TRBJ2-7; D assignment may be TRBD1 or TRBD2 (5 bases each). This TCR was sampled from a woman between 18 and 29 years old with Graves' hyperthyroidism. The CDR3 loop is CASRLGDLYEQYF. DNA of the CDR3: TGTGCCAGCAGACTCGGGGACCTCTACGAGCAGTACTTC.